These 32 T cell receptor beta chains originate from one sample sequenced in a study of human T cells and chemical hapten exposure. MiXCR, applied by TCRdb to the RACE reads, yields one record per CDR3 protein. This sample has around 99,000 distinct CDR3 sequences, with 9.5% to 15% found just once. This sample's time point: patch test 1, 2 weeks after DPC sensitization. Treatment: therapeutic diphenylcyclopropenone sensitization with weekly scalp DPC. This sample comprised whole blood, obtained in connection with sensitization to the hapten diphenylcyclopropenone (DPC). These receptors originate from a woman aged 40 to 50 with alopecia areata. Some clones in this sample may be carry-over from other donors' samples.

DNA of the CDR3: TGCAGTGCTAGTATTGGCGGAGCCAAAAACATTCAGTACTTC. Encoded protein: CSASIGGAKNIQYF. The chain recombines TRBV20-1 with TRBJ2-4; D remains ambiguous. CDR3 length: 14 amino acids. Germline V gene data show CDR1 as DFQATT and CDR2 as SNEGSKA (reference sequence). V shed 3 bases and J shed 0 bases, with 9 bases lying between them.

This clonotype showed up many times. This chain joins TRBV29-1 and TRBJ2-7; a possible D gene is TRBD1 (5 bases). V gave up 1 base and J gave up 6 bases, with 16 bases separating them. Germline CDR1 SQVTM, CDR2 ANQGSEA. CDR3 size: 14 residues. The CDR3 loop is CSVEAEPPRGEQYF. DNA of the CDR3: TGCAGCGTTGAAGCCGAGCCCCCTAGGGGCGAGCAGTACTTC.

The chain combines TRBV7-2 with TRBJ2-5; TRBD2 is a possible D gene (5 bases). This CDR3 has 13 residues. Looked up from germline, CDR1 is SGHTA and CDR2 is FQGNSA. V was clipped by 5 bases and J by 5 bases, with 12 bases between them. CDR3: CASSPRVAETQYF. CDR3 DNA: TGTGCCAGCAGCCCCCGCGTAGCGGAGACCCAGTACTTC.

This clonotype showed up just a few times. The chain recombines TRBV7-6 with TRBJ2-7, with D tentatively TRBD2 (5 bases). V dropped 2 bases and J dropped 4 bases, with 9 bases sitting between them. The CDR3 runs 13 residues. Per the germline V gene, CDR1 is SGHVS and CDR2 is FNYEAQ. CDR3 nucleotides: TGTGCCAGCAGCTTAAGTACGGGATACGAGCAGTACTTC. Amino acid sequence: CASSLSTGYEQYF.

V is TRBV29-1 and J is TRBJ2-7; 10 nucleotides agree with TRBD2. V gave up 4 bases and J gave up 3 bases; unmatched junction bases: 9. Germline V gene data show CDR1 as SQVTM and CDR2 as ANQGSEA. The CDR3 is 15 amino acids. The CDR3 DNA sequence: TGCAGCGTTGCCTACCGACTAGCGGGTGACTACGAGCAGTACTTC. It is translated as CSVAYRLAGDYEQYF.

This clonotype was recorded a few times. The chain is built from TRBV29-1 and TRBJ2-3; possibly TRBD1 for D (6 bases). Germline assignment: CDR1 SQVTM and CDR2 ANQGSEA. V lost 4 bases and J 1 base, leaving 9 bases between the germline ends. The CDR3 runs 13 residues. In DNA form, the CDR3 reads TGCAGCGTTGGCAAGGGGGGCACAGATACGCAGTATTTT. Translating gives CSVGKGGTDTQYF.

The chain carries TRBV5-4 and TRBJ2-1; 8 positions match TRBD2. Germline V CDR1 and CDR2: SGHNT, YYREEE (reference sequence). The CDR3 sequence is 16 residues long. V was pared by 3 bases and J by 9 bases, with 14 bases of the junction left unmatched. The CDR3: CASSSLTRLARSEQFF. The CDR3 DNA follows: TGTGCCAGCAGCTCCTTAACGAGACTAGCGAGGTCTGAGCAGTTCTTC.

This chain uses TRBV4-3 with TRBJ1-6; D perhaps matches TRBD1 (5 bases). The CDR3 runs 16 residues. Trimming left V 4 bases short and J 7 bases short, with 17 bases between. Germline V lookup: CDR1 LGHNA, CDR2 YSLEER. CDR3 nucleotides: TGCGCCAGCAGCCTCCGCCCGGAAGGGGACAATTCACCCCTCCACTTT. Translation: CASSLRPEGDNSPLHF.

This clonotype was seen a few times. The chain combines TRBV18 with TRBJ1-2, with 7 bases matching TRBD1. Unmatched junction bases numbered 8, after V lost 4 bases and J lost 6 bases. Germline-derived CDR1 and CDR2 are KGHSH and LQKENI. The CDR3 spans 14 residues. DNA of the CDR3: TGTGCCAGCTCACTACGAGGGGGCGATGATGGCTACACCTTC. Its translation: CASSLRGGDDGYTF.

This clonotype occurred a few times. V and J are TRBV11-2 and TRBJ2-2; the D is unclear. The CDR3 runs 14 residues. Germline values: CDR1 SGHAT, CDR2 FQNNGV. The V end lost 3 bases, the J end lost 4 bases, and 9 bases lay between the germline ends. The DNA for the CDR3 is TGTGCCAGCAGCTTGGACCTAGTCACCGGGGAGCTGTTTTTT. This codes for CASSLDLVTGELFF.

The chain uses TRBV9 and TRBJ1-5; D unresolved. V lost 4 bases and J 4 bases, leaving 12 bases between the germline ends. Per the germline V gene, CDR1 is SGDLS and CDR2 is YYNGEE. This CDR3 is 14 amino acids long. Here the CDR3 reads CASSPAGINQPQHF. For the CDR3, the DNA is TGTGCCAGCAGCCCCGCCGGGATTAATCAGCCCCAGCATTTT.

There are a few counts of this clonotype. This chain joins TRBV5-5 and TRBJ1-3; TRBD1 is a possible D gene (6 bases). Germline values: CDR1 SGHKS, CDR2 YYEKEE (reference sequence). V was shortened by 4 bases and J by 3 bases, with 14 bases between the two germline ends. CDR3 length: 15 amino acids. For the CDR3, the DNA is TGTGCCAGCAGCCGTGGGGCAGGGGTTGGAAACACCATATATTTT. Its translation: CASSRGAGVGNTIYF.

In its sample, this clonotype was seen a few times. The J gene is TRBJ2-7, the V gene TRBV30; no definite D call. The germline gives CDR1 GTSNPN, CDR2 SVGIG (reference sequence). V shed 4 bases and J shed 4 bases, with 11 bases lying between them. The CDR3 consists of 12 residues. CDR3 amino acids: CAWTSMGYEQYF. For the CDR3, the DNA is TGTGCCTGGACCTCAATGGGGTACGAGCAGTACTTC.

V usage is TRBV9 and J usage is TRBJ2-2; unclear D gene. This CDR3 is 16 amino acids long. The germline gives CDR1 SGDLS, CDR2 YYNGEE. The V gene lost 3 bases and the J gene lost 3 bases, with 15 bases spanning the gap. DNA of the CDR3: TGTGCCAGCAGCGCCCCGGGTTCTTGGGACACCGGGGAGCTGTTTTTT. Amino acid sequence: CASSAPGSWDTGELFF. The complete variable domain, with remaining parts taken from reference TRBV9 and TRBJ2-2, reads DSGVTQTPKHLITATGQRVTLRCSPRSGDLSVYWYQQSLDQGLQFLIQYYNGEERAKGNILERFSAQQFPDLHSELNLSSLELGDSALYFCASSAPGSWDTGELFFGEGSRLTVL.

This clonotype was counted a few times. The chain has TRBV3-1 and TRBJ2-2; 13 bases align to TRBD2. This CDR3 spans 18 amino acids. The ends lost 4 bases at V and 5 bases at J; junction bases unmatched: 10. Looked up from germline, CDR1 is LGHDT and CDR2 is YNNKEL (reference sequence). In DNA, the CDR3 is TGTGCCAGCAGCCTCCTCCCCGGGACTAGCGGGGCTACCGGGGAGCTGTTTTTT. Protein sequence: CASSLLPGTSGATGELFF. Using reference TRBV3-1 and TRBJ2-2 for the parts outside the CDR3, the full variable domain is DTAVSQTPKYLVTQMGNDKSIKCEQNLGHDTMYWYKQDSKKFLKIMFSYNNKELIINETVPNRFSPKSPDKAHLNLHINSLELGDSAVYFCASSLLPGTSGATGELFFGEGSRLTVL.

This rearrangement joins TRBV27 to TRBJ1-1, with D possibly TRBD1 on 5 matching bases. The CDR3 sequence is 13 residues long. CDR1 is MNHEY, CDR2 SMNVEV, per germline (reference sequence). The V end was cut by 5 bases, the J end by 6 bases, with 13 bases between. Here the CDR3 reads CASSLNGGPEAFF. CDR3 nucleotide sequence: TGTGCCAGCAGTCTGAATGGGGGACCTGAAGCTTTCTTT.

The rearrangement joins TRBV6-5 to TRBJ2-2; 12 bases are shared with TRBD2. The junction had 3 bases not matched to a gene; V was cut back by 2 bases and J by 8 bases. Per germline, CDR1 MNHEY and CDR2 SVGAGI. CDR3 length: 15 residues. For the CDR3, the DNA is TGTGCCAGCAGTTACGCCCTAGCGGGAGGGGGGGAGCTGTTTTTT. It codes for CASSYALAGGGELFF.

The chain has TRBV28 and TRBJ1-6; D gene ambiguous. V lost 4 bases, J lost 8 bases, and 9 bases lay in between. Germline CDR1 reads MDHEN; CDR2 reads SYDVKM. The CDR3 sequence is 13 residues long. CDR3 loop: CASSSVAYSPLHF. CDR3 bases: TGTGCCAGCAGTTCTGTCGCCTATTCACCCCTCCACTTT.

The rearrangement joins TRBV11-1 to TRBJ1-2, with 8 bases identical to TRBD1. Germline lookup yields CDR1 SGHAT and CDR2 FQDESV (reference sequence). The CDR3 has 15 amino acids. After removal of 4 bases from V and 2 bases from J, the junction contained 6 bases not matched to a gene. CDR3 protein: CASSSSRDRNYGYTF. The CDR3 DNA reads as TGTGCCAGCAGCTCCAGCCGGGACAGGAACTATGGCTACACCTTC.

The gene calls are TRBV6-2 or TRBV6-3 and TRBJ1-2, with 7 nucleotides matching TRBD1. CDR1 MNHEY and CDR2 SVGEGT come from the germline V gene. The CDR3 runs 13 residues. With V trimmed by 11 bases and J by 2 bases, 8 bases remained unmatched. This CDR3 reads CAAETGPNYGYTF. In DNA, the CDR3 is TGTGCCGCCGAGACAGGGCCAAACTATGGCTACACCTTC.

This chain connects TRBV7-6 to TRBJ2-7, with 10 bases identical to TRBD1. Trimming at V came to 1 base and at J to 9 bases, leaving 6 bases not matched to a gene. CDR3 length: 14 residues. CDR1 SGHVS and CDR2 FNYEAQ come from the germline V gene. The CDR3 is CASSLEDRGFGQYF. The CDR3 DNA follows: TGTGCCAGCAGCTTAGAGGACAGGGGGTTCGGGCAGTACTTC.

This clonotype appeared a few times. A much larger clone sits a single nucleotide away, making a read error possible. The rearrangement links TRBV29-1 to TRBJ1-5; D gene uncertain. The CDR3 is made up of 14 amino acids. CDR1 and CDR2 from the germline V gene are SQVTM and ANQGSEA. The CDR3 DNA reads TGCAGCGTTGTAACCCAGGCGAGCAATCAGGCCCAGCATTTT. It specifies CSVVTQASNQAQHF.

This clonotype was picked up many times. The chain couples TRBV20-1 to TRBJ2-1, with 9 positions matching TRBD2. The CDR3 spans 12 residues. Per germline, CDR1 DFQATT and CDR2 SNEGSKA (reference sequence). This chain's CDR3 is CSAGGGYNEQFF. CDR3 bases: TGCAGCGCGGGAGGGGGCTACAATGAGCAGTTCTTC.

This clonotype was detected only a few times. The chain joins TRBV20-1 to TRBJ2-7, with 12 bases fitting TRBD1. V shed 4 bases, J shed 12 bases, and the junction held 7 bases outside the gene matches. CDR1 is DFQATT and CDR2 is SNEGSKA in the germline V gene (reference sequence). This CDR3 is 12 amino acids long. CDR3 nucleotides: TGCAGTGCTACCGGGACAGGGGGCCTTCTGTACTTC. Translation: CSATGTGGLLYF.

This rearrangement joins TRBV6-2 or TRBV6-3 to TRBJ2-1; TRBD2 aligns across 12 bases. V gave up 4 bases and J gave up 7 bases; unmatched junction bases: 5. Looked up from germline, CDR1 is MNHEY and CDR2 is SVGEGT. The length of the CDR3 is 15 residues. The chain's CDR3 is CASSSSGRAGNEQFF. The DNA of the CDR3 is TGTGCCAGCAGTTCTAGCGGGAGGGCCGGTAATGAGCAGTTCTTC.

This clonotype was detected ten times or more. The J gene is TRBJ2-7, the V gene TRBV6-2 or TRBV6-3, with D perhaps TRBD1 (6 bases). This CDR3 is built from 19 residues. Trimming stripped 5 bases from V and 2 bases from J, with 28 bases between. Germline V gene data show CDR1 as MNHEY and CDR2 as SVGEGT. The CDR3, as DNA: TGTGCCAGCAGTGGCCTGAGTGGACAGTCCCGGAGGAGACCCTACGAGCAGTACTTC. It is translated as CASSGLSGQSRRRPYEQYF.

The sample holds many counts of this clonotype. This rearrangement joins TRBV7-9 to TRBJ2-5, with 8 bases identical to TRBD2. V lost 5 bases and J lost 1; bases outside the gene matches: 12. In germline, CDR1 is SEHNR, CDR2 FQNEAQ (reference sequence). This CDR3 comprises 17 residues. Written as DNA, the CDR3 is TGTGCCAGCAGCCCAACCATGGAGCGGGAGCCCCAAGAGACCCAGTACTTC. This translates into CASSPTMEREPQETQYF.

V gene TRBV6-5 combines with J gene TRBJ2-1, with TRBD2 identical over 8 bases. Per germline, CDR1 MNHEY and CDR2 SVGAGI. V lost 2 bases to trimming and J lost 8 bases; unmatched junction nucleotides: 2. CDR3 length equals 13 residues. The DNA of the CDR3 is TGTGCCAGCAGTTACGGGACTAGTGATGAGCAGTTCTTC. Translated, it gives CASSYGTSDEQFF.

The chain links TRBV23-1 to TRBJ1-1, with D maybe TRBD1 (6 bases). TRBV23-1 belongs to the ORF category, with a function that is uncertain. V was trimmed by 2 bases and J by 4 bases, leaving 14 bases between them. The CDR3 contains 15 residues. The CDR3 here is CASSQIRDKPTEAFF. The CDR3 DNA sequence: TGCGCCAGCAGTCAAATCCGGGACAAGCCCACTGAAGCTTTCTTT.

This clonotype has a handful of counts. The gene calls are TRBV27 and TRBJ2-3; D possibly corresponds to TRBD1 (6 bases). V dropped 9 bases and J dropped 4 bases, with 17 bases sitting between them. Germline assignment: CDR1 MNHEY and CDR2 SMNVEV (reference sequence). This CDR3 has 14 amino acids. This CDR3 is CASALLAGADTQYF. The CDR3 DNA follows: TGTGCCAGTGCCCTCCTGGCAGGGGCAGATACGCAGTATTTT.

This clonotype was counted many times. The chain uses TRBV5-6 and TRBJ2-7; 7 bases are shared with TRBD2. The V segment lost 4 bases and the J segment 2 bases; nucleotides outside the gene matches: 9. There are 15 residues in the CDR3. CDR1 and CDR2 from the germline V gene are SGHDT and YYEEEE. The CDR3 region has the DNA TGTGCCAGCAGCCTCCGCGGGACTACCACCTACGAGCAGTACTTC. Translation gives CASSLRGTTTYEQYF.

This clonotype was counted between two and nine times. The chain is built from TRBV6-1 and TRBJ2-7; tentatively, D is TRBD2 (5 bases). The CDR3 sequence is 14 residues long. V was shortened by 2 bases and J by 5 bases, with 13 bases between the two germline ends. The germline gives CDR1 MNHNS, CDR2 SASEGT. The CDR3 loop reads CASSERSEDDEQYF. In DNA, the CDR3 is TGTGCCAGCAGTGAACGTTCGGAGGACGACGAGCAGTACTTC.